This T cell receptor beta chain was retrieved from a study of cytomegalovirus exposure and HLA in healthy donors. Measured with immunoSEQ multiplex PCR; TCRdb has only the in-frame clones, and not every one. The data hold some 350,000 clones, with around 90% observed a single time. Germline assignment: CDR1 MNHNS and CDR2 SASEGT. The CDR3 runs 14 residues. V was clipped by 4 bases and J by 10 bases, with 19 bases between them. Material for sequencing was PBMCs. The V gene is TRBV6-1, the J gene TRBJ1-1, with D perhaps TRBD1 (6 bases). The TCR originated in a woman in her 30s in good health and CMV-seropositive. CDR3 nucleotides: TGTGCCAGCAGTGTTCGGGGCAGGGGCCGCGGAGCTTTCTTT. Residues: CASSVRGRGRGAFF.